This T cell receptor (beta chain) is from a study of CD8 T cells in ankylosing spondylitis. As to this clonotype: Its antigen is currently unknown.

Germline CDR1 reads KGHSH; CDR2 reads LQKENI. The CDR3 length is 15 residues. Unmatched junction bases numbered 6, after V lost 1 base and J lost 6 bases. MiXCR was run by TCRdb on the 5' RACE reads, yielding one entry per CDR3 protein. Here the sample spans approximately 300,000 distinct CDR3 sequences, roughly 8% being singletons. General study findings and limits: Characteristic of ankylosing spondylitis blood, it appeared, was a TCR beta motif comprising roughly 8 highly homologous variants. Clones tied to disease were said to be significantly enriched in matched ankylosing spondylitis synovial fluid. Disease-linked clones were CD8+ and relatively rare in peripheral blood.

Sequencing was performed on blood, either unsorted or a sorted T cell fraction (not recorded which). V usage is TRBV18 and J usage is TRBJ2-7, with 10 bases fitting TRBD1. The receptor was derived from a male donor with ankylosing spondylitis. The CDR3 sequence is CASSPLEGQGREQYF. The CDR3 DNA sequence: TGTGCCAGCTCACCACTAGAGGGACAGGGGCGCGAGCAGTACTTC.